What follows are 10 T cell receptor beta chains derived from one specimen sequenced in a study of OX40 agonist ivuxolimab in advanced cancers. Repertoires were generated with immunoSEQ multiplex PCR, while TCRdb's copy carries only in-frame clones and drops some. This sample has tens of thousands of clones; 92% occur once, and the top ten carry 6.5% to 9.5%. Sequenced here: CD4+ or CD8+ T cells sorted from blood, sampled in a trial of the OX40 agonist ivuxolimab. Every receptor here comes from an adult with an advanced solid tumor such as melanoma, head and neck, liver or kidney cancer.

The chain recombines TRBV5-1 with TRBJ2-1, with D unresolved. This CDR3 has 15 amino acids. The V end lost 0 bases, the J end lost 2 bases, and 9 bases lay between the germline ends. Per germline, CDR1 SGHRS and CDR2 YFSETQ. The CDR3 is CASSLDSPTYNEQFF. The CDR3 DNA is TGCGCCAGCAGCTTGGACAGTCCTACCTACAATGAGCAGTTCTTC.

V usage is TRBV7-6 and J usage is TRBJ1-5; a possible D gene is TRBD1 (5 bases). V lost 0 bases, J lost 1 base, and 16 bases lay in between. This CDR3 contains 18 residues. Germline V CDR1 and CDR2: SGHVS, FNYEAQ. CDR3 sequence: CASSLAPDPGLSNQPQHF. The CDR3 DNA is TGTGCCAGCAGCTTAGCACCAGACCCAGGGTTGAGCAATCAGCCCCAGCATTTT.

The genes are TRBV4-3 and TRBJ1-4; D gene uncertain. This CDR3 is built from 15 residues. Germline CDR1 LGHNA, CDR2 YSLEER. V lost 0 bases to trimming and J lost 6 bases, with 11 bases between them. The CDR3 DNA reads TGCGCCAGCAGCCAAGATTGGGTGGATCATGAAAAACTGTTTTTT. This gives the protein CASSQDWVDHEKLFF.

CDR3 sequence reads: CAGKRGGTDTQYF. CDR3 bases: TGTGCCGGCAAGCGGGGGGGCACAGATACGCAGTATTTT. This chain uses TRBV11-2 with TRBJ2-3, with TRBD2 matching 9 bases. CDR3 size: 13 residues. The germline V gene has CDR1 SGHAT and CDR2 FQNNGV. The V segment lost 11 bases and the J segment 1 base; nucleotides outside the gene matches: 4.

The DNA of the CDR3 is TGTGCCAGCAGTTATAGGGAAGTGACACTCGATTCACCCCTCCACTTT. Its translation: CASSYREVTLDSPLHF. V and J are TRBV6-6 and TRBJ1-6, with D unclear. Trimming removed 3 bases from V and 8 bases from J, with 17 bases in between. The CDR3 consists of 16 residues. Germline assignment: CDR1 MNHNY and CDR2 SVGAGI (reference sequence).

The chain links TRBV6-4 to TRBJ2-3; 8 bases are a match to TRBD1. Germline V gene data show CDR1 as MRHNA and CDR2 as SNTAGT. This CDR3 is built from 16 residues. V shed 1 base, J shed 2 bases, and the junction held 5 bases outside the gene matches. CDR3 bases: TGTGCCAGCAGTGACTTGGCAGGGGGCCCCACAGATACGCAGTATTTT. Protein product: CASSDLAGGPTDTQYF.

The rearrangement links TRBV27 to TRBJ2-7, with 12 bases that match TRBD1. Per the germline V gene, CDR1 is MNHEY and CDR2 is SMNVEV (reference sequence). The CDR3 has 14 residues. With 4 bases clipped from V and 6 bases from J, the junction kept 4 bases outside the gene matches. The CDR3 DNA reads TGTGCCAGCAGTTCCGGGACAGGGGGCATCGAGCAGTACTTC. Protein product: CASSSGTGGIEQYF.

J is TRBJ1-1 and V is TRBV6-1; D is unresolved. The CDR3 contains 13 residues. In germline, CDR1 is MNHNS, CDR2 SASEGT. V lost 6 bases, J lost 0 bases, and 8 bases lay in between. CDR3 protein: CASRGSMNTEAFF. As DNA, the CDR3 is TGTGCCAGCAGGGGCAGCATGAACACTGAAGCTTTCTTT.

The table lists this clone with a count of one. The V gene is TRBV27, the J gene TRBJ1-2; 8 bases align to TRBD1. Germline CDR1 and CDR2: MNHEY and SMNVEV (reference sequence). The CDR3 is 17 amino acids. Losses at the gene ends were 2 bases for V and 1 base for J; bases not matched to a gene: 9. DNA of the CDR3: TGTGCCAGCAGTTTACAATCCGGGACAGGAGTTAACTATGGCTACACCTTC. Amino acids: CASSLQSGTGVNYGYTF.

CDR3 DNA: TGTGCTAGTGGTACCGCAGGGGGTCAGAACACCGGGGAGCTGTTTTTT. It specifies CASGTAGGQNTGELFF. V gene TRBV12-5 combines with J gene TRBJ2-2; 7 bases match TRBD1. J lost 1 base, V lost 5 bases, and 7 bases had no gene match. Per the germline V gene, CDR1 is LGHNT and CDR2 is FRNRAP. The CDR3 extends over 16 amino acids.